Each of the 8 T cell receptor beta chains below was sequenced from the same sample in a study of CD8 T cells in Susac syndrome (dated by TCRdb to between 2019 and 2020). Preparation of the library involved the immunoSEQ multiplex PCR assay. RNA was extracted with the RNeasy kit and roughly 0.45 to 1 ug was reverse transcribed using random hexamers. Clones were called with MiXCR by TCRdb after fastp trimmed the public reads at Q25, and only in-frame beta chains were retained. Rows with a matching CDR3 protein are joined into one entry that keeps the most common DNA and genes. The sample table lists 90,000 to 150,000 distinct CDR3 sequences, 94% of them with a count of one. The biggest ten clones account for 0.095% to 0.1% of the sample. The sample consisted of CD4+ T cells from PBMCs. Source of these receptors: a human donor in good health.

The J gene is TRBJ1-5, the V gene TRBV3-1; a weak D match, TRBD1 (6 bases). The V and J ends lost 4 bases and 2 bases respectively, with 15 bases between them. This CDR3 contains 16 residues. CDR1 LGHDT and CDR2 YNNKEL come from the germline V gene (reference sequence). The CDR3 bases are TGTGCCAGCAGCCCTTCAACAGGGATTCGCAATCAGCCCCAGCATTTT. This gives the protein CASSPSTGIRNQPQHF.

V and J are TRBV20-1 and TRBJ2-7; the match to TRBD2 covers 8 bases. Per germline, CDR1 DFQATT and CDR2 SNEGSKA (reference sequence). Trimming removed 3 bases from V and 3 bases from J; junction bases left unmatched: 10. This CDR3 has 15 residues. The CDR3 loop is CSASPTAGGRYEQYF. The DNA of the CDR3 is TGCAGTGCTAGTCCCACGGCGGGAGGCCGCTACGAGCAGTACTTC.

With regard to this clonotype: The junction differs from germline at one of its ends, possibly a read error. The chain couples TRBV6-5 to TRBJ2-5, with 10 bases identical to TRBD2. CDR1 MNHEY and CDR2 SVGAGI come from the germline V gene. CDR3 size: 14 residues. The CDR3 reads CASSPTLTSGTTHF. CDR3 DNA: TGTGCCAGCAGCCCCACCCTCACTAGCGGGACCACCCACTTC.

The rearrangement joins TRBV12-5 to TRBJ2-7; TRBD1 matches 7 bases. The V segment lost 8 bases and the J segment 1 base; nucleotides outside the gene matches: 8. The CDR3 spans 14 residues. CDR1 and CDR2 from the germline V gene are LGHNT and FRNRAP. The CDR3: CASRVNRGSYEQYF. Written as DNA, the CDR3 is TGTGCTAGTAGAGTGAACAGGGGTTCCTACGAGCAGTACTTC.

The V call is TRBV5-1, the J call TRBJ2-7; no clear D. This CDR3 is built from 13 residues. From germline, CDR1 is SGHRS and CDR2 YFSETQ. Trimming cost V 1 base and J 2 bases, with 7 bases left between them. Written as DNA, the CDR3 is TGCGCCAGCAGCTTGACGGCCCCCTACGAGCAGTACTTC. The encoded protein is CASSLTAPYEQYF.

The J gene is TRBJ1-4, the V gene TRBV30; D ambiguous. The CDR3 has 13 residues. The germline V gene encodes CDR1 GTSNPN and CDR2 SVGIG (reference sequence). The V end was cut by 1 base, the J end by 7 bases, with 10 bases between. The CDR3 bases are TGTGCCTGGAGTGGAGTGGGAACTGAAAAACTGTTTTTT. This encodes CAWSGVGTEKLFF.

The chain uses TRBV6-4 and TRBJ2-3, with 7 bases fitting TRBD2. Unmatched junction bases numbered 6, after V lost 3 bases and J lost 6 bases. Per the germline V gene, CDR1 is MRHNA and CDR2 is SNTAGT. The CDR3 is made up of 14 amino acids. Here the CDR3 DNA reads TGTGCCAGCAGTGAAGCGGGATTTAGGGATACGCAGTATTTT. Translation: CASSEAGFRDTQYF.

The rearrangement links TRBV7-8 to TRBJ2-3; D gene uncertain. The CDR3 covers 14 residues. Looked up from germline, CDR1 is SGHVS and CDR2 is FQNEAQ. The ends were cut back, 5 bases at V and 3 bases at J, with 12 bases in the middle. CDR3 loop: CASSPPPQTDTQYF. The CDR3 DNA is TGTGCCAGCAGCCCCCCCCCGCAGACAGATACGCAGTATTTT.